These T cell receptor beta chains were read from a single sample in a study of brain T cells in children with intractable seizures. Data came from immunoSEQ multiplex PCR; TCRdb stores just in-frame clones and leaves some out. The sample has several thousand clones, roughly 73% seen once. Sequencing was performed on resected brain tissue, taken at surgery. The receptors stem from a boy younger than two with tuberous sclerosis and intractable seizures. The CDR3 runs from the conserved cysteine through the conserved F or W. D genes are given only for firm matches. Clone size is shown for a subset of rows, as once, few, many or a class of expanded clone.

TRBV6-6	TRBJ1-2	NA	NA	CASRIPDTGGYGYTF	TGTGCCAGCAGGATTCCCGATACTGGGGGCTATGGCTACACCTTC
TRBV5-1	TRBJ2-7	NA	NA	CASSPTYTYEQYF	TGCGCCAGCAGCCCGACTTATACCTACGAGCAGTACTTC
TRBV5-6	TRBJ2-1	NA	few	CASSLMNDNEQFF	TGTGCCAGCAGCTTGATGAACGACAATGAGCAGTTCTTC
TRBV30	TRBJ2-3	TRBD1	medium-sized	CAWSSAGGLADTQYF	TGTGCCTGGAGTTCAGCAGGGGGCCTAGCAGATACGCAGTATTTT
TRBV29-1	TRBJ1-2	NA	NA	CSPVVLYGYTF	TGCAGTCCTGTTGTGTTGTATGGCTACACCTTC
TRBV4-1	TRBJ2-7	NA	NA	CASSQGTAEQYF	TGCGCCAGCAGCCAAGGCACAGCCGAGCAGTACTTC
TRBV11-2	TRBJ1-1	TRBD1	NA	CASSLTGDSTEAFF	TGTGCCAGCAGCTTAACAGGGGACAGCACTGAAGCTTTCTTT
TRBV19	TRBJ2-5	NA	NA	CASSIAPGRATQYF	TGTGCCAGTAGTATAGCCCCAGGGCGGGCGACCCAGTACTTC
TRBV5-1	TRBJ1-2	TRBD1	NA	CASSLGDRVYGYTF	TGCGCCAGCAGCTTGGGGGACAGGGTCTATGGCTACACCTTC
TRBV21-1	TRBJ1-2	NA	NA	CASSKVRTGNGGYTF	TGTGCCAGCAGCAAAGTGAGGACTGGGAATGGTGGCTACACCTTC
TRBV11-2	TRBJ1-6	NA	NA	CASSLVPTPGSPLHF	TGTGCCAGCAGCTTAGTTCCCACGCCTGGGTCACCCCTCCACTTT
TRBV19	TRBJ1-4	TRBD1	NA	CASTPGQAPTALFF	TGTGCCAGTACCCCCGGACAGGCGCCCACGGCTCTGTTTTTT
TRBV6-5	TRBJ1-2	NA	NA	CGYRTNYGYTF	TGTGGGTACAGAACTAACTATGGCTACACCTTC
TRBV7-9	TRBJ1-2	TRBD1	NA	CASSLRTGGNGYTF	TGTGCCAGCAGCTTGCGGACAGGGGGCAATGGCTACACCTTC